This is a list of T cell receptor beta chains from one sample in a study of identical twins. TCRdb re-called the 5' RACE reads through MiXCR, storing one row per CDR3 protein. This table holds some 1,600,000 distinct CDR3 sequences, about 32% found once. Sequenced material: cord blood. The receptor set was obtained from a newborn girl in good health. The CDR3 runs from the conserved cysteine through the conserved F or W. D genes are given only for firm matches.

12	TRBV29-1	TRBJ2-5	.	CSVGGLIETQYF
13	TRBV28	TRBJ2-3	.	CASSPTLTDTQYF
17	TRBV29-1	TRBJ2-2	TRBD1	CSVERRVGTGGTGELFF
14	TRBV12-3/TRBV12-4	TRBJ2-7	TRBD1	CASTIQGAIYEQYF
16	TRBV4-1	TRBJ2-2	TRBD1	CASSRNRDRGSGELFF
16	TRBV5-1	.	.	CASSLTPGNSLETQYF
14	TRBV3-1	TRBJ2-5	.	CASSQVEGTETQYF
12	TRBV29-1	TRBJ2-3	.	CSVLEILDRQYF
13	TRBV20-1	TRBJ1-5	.	CSARQQGNQPQHF
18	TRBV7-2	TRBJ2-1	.	CASSFSSDGTQPYNEQFF
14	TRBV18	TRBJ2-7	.	CASSPMASYYEQYF
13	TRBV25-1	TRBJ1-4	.	CASSLLLGEKLFF
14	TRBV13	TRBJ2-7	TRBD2	CASSLGREGLGQYF
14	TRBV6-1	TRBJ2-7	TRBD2	CASSSGLVFNEQYF
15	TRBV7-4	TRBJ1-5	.	CASSLRKARAQPQHF
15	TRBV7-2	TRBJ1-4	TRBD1	CASSFDRGPNEKLFF
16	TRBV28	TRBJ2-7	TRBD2	CASSFRGAGGPYEQYF
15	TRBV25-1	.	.	CASSETRAVNYEQYF